This passage covers 11 T cell receptor beta chains from one sample sequenced in a study of blood T cell repertoires in COVID-19. Sequenced by immunoSEQ multiplex PCR; TCRdb stores in-frame clones only, minus some. The profile shows 220,000 or so clones, approximately 90% of them singletons. Sequences were obtained from PBMCs or T cells enriched from blood (not recorded which). The receptors derive from a man in his fifties who had been exposed to COVID-19.

The chain carries TRBV5-4 and TRBJ2-3, with a possible D match to TRBD2 (6 bases). V dropped 4 bases and J dropped 2 bases, with 8 bases sitting between them. The length of the CDR3 is 13 residues. CDR1 and CDR2 from the germline V gene are SGHNT and YYREEE (reference sequence). The CDR3 DNA is TGTGCCAGCAGCCGGGACTCCACAGATACGCAGTATTTT. It is translated as CASSRDSTDTQYF.

This sequence joins TRBV28 and TRBJ1-1, with a weak D call TRBD1 (6 bases). V lost 4 bases and J lost 4, with 13 bases in between. The CDR3 is 14 residues long. The germline CDR1 and CDR2 sequences are MDHEN and SYDVKM. Here the CDR3 reads CASSSQGWSTEAFF. Written as DNA, the CDR3 is TGTGCCAGCAGTTCACAGGGATGGAGCACTGAAGCTTTCTTT.

V gene TRBV9 combines with J gene TRBJ1-1, with a weak D call TRBD1 (5 bases). Germline V gene data show CDR1 as SGDLS and CDR2 as YYNGEE. The CDR3 has 16 residues. Trimming removed 0 bases at V and 1 base at J, with 13 bases between. Here the CDR3 reads CASSVGLGQGNTEAFF. The DNA of the CDR3 is TGTGCCAGCAGCGTAGGGTTAGGGCAGGGGAACACTGAAGCTTTCTTT.

CDR3 protein: CAPLGDRETNGTEAFF. The CDR3 coding sequence is TGTGCCCCTCTGGGGGACAGGGAAACCAACGGGACTGAAGCTTTCTTT. This chain links TRBV27 with TRBJ1-1, with 9 nucleotides matching TRBD1. CDR1 and CDR2 from the germline V gene are MNHEY and SMNVEV (reference sequence). V lost 11 bases to trimming and J lost 5 bases; unmatched junction nucleotides: 18. The CDR3 is made up of 16 amino acids.

The chain couples TRBV18 to TRBJ2-1, with 11 bases matching TRBD2. This CDR3 region has 15 residues. Germline V gene sequence: CDR1 KGHSH, CDR2 LQKENI. With 3 bases clipped from V and 4 bases from J, the junction kept 2 bases outside the gene matches. The chain's CDR3 is CASSPASGGYNEQFF. The CDR3 DNA sequence: TGTGCCAGCTCACCGGCTAGCGGGGGGTACAATGAGCAGTTCTTC.

The J gene is TRBJ1-1, the V gene TRBV10-2, with D possibly being TRBD1 (6 bases). Germline CDR1 WSHSY, CDR2 SAAADI. The V and J ends lost 4 bases and 5 bases respectively, with 11 bases between them. This CDR3 region has 13 residues. The CDR3 is CASSGGGRTEAFF. The CDR3 DNA follows: TGCGCCAGCAGTGGAGGGGGAAGAACTGAAGCTTTCTTT.

The chain recombines TRBV5-1 with TRBJ1-1; no clear D. The V end was cut by 2 bases, the J end by 5 bases, with 13 bases between. The length of the CDR3 is 14 residues. Germline V CDR1 and CDR2: SGHRS, YFSETQ. CDR3 protein: CASSFVGRDTEAFF. As DNA, the CDR3 is TGCGCCAGCAGCTTCGTGGGTCGGGATACTGAAGCTTTCTTT.

The chain carries TRBV21-1 and TRBJ2-7; TRBD2, the table's D call, lacks a check against the DNA. TRBV21-1 is shown as a pseudogene. This CDR3 has 13 residues. The DNA of the CDR3 is TGTGCCAGCAGCAAAGTTAAGAGGTACGAGCAGTACTTC. Translated: CASSKVKRYEQYF.

The chain combines TRBV5-1 with TRBJ1-6; D uncertain. V was pared by 3 bases and J by 10 bases, with 14 bases between. There are 14 residues in the CDR3. Germline-derived CDR1 and CDR2 are SGHRS and YFSETQ. CDR3 sequence reads: CASSSTFGSSPLHF. For the CDR3, the DNA is TGCGCCAGCAGCTCCACCTTCGGGAGCTCACCCCTCCACTTT.

The CDR3 reads CASSTQSGQPQHF. Here the CDR3 DNA reads TGTGCCAGTAGTACGCAGTCAGGTCAGCCCCAGCATTTT. The gene calls are TRBV19 and TRBJ1-5; D is ambiguous. The CDR3 runs 13 residues. V dropped 4 bases and J dropped 6 bases, with 10 bases sitting between them. The germline CDR1 and CDR2 sequences are LNHDA and SQIVND (reference sequence).

This chain links TRBV12-5 with TRBJ1-6; TRBD1 aligns across 7 bases. The CDR3 totals 15 residues. Looked up from germline, CDR1 is LGHNT and CDR2 is FRNRAP. Trimming cost V 6 bases and J 10 bases; bases outside gene matches: 12. CDR3 residues: CASGNRGLRRSPLHF. In DNA, the CDR3 is TGTGCTAGTGGAAACAGGGGATTGCGTAGGTCACCCCTCCACTTT.